The clone carrying this T cell receptor (beta chain) was recorded once. The source of the sample is a study of blood T cell repertoires in COVID-19. Individuals drawn from under 30 US areas were about 18 to 100 years old. Libraries were prepared by immunoSEQ multiplex PCR; TCRdb keeps only in-frame clonotypes and omits some of them. The sample has some 190,000 clones, more than 70% seen once; the top ten hold around 4.7%. CDR1 is LNHNV and CDR2 is YYDKDF in the germline V gene (reference sequence). Trimming stripped 1 base from V and 14 bases from J, with 12 bases between. The CDR3 extends over 13 amino acids.

The chain couples TRBV15 to TRBJ1-6; D unclear. The origin of this receptor is a man under 40 with acute COVID-19. Specimen: PBMCs or T cells enriched from blood (not recorded which). The CDR3 region has the DNA TGTGCCACCAGCAGAGGAACAACAGAGACCCTCCACTTT. It translates to CATSRGTTETLHF.